One sample yielded the 21 T cell receptor beta chains listed below, sequenced in a study of shared clonotypes between healthy human individuals. Profiled with immunoSEQ multiplex PCR; TCRdb holds only in-frame clones, not every one. The data contain around 2.1 million clones, more than 85% of them singletons. Naive CD8 cells comprised CD45RO-negative, CCR7-positively selected cells, excluding terminally differentiated effector memory CD45RA+ cells. Sequenced sample: naive CD8+ T cells from PBMCs. These receptors were obtained from a young man in good health. Some clones in this sample may be carry-over from other donors' samples.

This chain uses TRBV27 with TRBJ2-3; no clear D. This CDR3 spans 12 amino acids. The germline V gene has CDR1 MNHEY and CDR2 SMNVEV (reference sequence). V gave up 5 bases and J gave up 2 bases, with 5 bases separating them. The CDR3 loop is CASSPYTDTQYF. The CDR3 DNA is TGTGCCAGCAGTCCATACACAGATACGCAGTATTTT.

V and J are TRBV14 and TRBJ2-5, with D tentatively TRBD2 (7 bases). Between the trimmed V and J ends, which lost 0 bases and 5 bases, there was a span of 16 bases. The CDR3 extends over 16 amino acids. The germline CDR1 and CDR2 sequences are SGHDN and FVKESK. The CDR3 loop reads CASSQDKGEGPETQYF. In DNA, the CDR3 is TGTGCCAGCAGCCAAGATAAGGGGGAGGGCCCGGAGACCCAGTACTTC. The full variable domain, its missing parts supplied by reference TRBV14 and TRBJ2-5, is EAGVTQFPSHSVIEKGQTVTLRCDPISGHDNLYWYRRVMGKEIKFLLHFVKESKQDESGMPNNRFLAERTGGTYSTLKVQPAELEDSGVYFCASSQDKGEGPETQYFGPGTRLLVL.

The V call is TRBV5-5, the J call TRBJ1-1; no clear D. The V end was cut by 3 bases, the J end by 5 bases, with 8 bases between. Germline V gene data show CDR1 as SGHKS and CDR2 as YYEKEE (reference sequence). This CDR3 spans 12 amino acids. CDR3 DNA: TGTGCCAGCAGCTCCGGGTGGACTGAAGCTTTCTTT. Amino acid sequence: CASSSGWTEAFF.

This chain joins TRBV7-8 and TRBJ2-1, with 13 bases that match TRBD2. Unmatched junction bases numbered 6, after V lost 5 bases and J lost 8 bases. Per the germline V gene, CDR1 is SGHVS and CDR2 is FQNEAQ. This CDR3 spans 15 amino acids. The CDR3 DNA reads TGTGCCAGCAGCCTGACTAGCGGGAGGACCCATGAGCAGTTCTTC. As protein: CASSLTSGRTHEQFF.

This clone occurred once. This sequence joins TRBV19 and TRBJ2-2; 7 bases are a match to TRBD2. The length of the CDR3 is 15 residues. Per germline, CDR1 LNHDA and CDR2 SQIVND (reference sequence). V was pared by 10 bases and J by 7 bases, with 15 bases of the junction left unmatched. The CDR3 here is CATLDERGDGGELFF. CDR3 in DNA: TGTGCCACTTTGGACGAACGGGGGGATGGCGGGGAGCTGTTTTTT.

The chain is built from TRBV15 and TRBJ1-2, with 8 bases matching TRBD1. Germline V gene data show CDR1 as LNHNV and CDR2 as YYDKDF (reference sequence). V lost 3 bases, J lost 8 bases, and 14 bases stayed unmatched. The CDR3 has 16 amino acids. CDR3 residues: CATSSHRDRLIRGYTF. The CDR3 DNA follows: TGTGCCACCAGCAGCCACCGGGACAGGCTAATCAGGGGCTACACCTTC.

The chain joins TRBV6-1 to TRBJ2-1, with TRBD1 matching 10 bases. This CDR3 is built from 16 residues. J gave up 4 bases and V 2 bases, and 5 bases lay outside the gene matches. Per germline, CDR1 MNHNS and CDR2 SASEGT. The CDR3: CASSEPRDRGYNEQFF. DNA for the CDR3: TGTGCCAGCAGTGAACCCCGGGACAGGGGATACAATGAGCAGTTCTTC.

The rearrangement links TRBV5-1 to TRBJ2-1; weak D call: TRBD1 (6 bases). Trimming removed 2 bases from V and 8 bases from J, with 8 bases in between. The CDR3 contains 12 residues. The germline V gene has CDR1 SGHRS and CDR2 YFSETQ. The DNA for the CDR3 is TGCGCCAGCAGCTTATCAGGGGATGAGCAGTTCTTC. Residues: CASSLSGDEQFF.

The chain has TRBV6-5 and TRBJ2-5; D is uncertain. The V end lost 2 bases, the J end lost 0 bases, and 4 bases lay between the germline ends. The CDR3 runs 13 residues. Germline V gene sequence: CDR1 MNHEY, CDR2 SVGAGI. CDR3: CASSYPNQETQYF. CDR3 sequence (DNA): TGTGCCAGCAGTTACCCCAACCAAGAGACCCAGTACTTC.

The chain links TRBV11-2 to TRBJ1-3; unclear D gene. Germline V gene lookup returns CDR1 SGHAT and CDR2 FQNNGV. The length of the CDR3 is 15 residues. Trimming cost V 5 bases and J 3 bases, with 14 bases left between them. As DNA, the CDR3 is TGTGCCAGCAGCCCTGCGGGGTTCGGTGGAAACACCATATATTTT. Translated, it gives CASSPAGFGGNTIYF.

The CDR3 loop is CASRSGGVSYEQYF. For the CDR3, the DNA is TGTGCCAGCAGGTCAGGGGGAGTCTCCTACGAGCAGTACTTC. The chain joins TRBV7-9 to TRBJ2-7, with 7 bases aligning to TRBD1. The CDR3 sequence is 14 residues long. Germline V CDR1 and CDR2: SEHNR, FQNEAQ (reference sequence). Unmatched junction bases numbered 5, after V lost 6 bases and J lost 0 bases. Drawing the rest from reference TRBV7-9 and TRBJ2-7, the complete variable domain is DTGVSQNPRHKITKRGQNVTFRCDPISEHNRLYWYRQTLGQGPEFLTYFQNEAQLEKSRLLSDRFSAERPKGSFSTLEIQRTEQGDSAMYLCASRSGGVSYEQYFGPGTRLTVT.

The chain carries TRBV7-8 and TRBJ1-1; D gene unclear. Trimming cost V 3 bases and J 1 base, with 3 bases left between them. Looked up from germline, CDR1 is SGHVS and CDR2 is FQNEAQ. The CDR3 loop spans 12 amino acids. The chain's CDR3 is CASSFKNTEAFF. In nucleotides, the CDR3 is TGTGCCAGCAGCTTTAAGAACACTGAAGCTTTCTTT.

This sequence joins TRBV4-1 and TRBJ2-7, with D perhaps matching TRBD1 (5 bases). Germline V gives CDR1 MGHRA, CDR2 YSYEKL. Trimming removed 1 base at V and 6 bases at J, with 22 bases between. This CDR3 contains 17 residues. The CDR3 protein is CASSQAYPTVFDSEQYF. CDR3 in DNA: TGCGCCAGCAGCCAAGCATATCCGACAGTTTTCGATAGCGAGCAGTACTTC.

This sequence joins TRBV7-7 and TRBJ2-1, with D perhaps matching TRBD2 (6 bases). The length of the CDR3 is 13 residues. Germline lookup yields CDR1 SSHAT and CDR2 FNYEAQ (reference sequence). Trimming took off 0 bases at V and 6 bases at J, with 6 bases between the two ends. CDR3 sequence (DNA): TGTGCCAGCAGCTTAGCGGAGGGCAATGAGCAGTTCTTC. Protein product: CASSLAEGNEQFF.

The chain couples TRBV28 to TRBJ2-1; D is perhaps TRBD2 (6 bases). Germline loops: CDR1 MDHEN, CDR2 SYDVKM. This CDR3 is 14 amino acids long. V lost 7 bases, J lost 10 bases, and 20 bases lay in between. The CDR3 spells CASTFGRPGEEQFF. CDR3 DNA: TGTGCCAGCACCTTTGGACGTCCGGGAGAGGAGCAGTTCTTC.

The gene calls are TRBV27 and TRBJ1-1; 9 nucleotides line up with TRBD1. Germline assignment: CDR1 MNHEY and CDR2 SMNVEV (reference sequence). The CDR3 loop spans 16 amino acids. With 4 bases clipped from V and 4 bases from J, the junction kept 10 bases outside the gene matches. The CDR3 reads CASSWPYRGLSTEAFF. In nucleotides, the CDR3 is TGTGCCAGCAGTTGGCCCTACAGGGGGCTGAGCACTGAAGCTTTCTTT.

The chain joins TRBV13 to TRBJ2-5, with a tentative D call TRBD2 (5 bases). The DNA matches TRBJ2-7 better at its end, which makes the J call doubtful. Per the germline V gene, CDR1 is PRHDT and CDR2 is FYEKMQ (reference sequence). CDR3 length equals 14 residues. CDR3 nucleotide sequence: TGTGCCAGCAGCTACCGGGATTCGGGGTACGAGCAGTACTTC. Translating gives CASSYRDSGYEQYF.

The count of this clone is one. The J gene is TRBJ2-7, the V gene TRBV5-1, with 7 bases identical to TRBD2. CDR1 and CDR2 from the germline V gene are SGHRS and YFSETQ. The CDR3 loop spans 16 amino acids. V lost 3 bases and J lost 4; bases outside the gene matches: 13. CDR3 bases: TGCGCCAGCAGCTGGACCTTTGGCGGGGGACCGTACGAGCAGTACTTC. Encoded protein: CASSWTFGGGPYEQYF.

The chain has TRBV23-1 and TRBJ2-3; TRBD1 matches 8 bases. TRBV23-1 is an open reading frame, and its role is uncertain. This CDR3 comprises 16 residues. V was pared by 0 bases and J by 2 bases, with 4 bases of the junction left unmatched. The CDR3 coding sequence is TGCGCCAGCAGTCAATCGACAGGGGACTTCACAGATACGCAGTATTTT. Translating it yields CASSQSTGDFTDTQYF.

The chain combines TRBV2 with TRBJ1-1, with 11 bases that match TRBD1. After removal of 9 bases from V and 3 bases from J, the junction contained 12 bases not matched to a gene. The CDR3 sequence is 16 residues long. CDR1 is SNHLY and CDR2 is FYNNEI in the germline V gene. The CDR3 DNA reads TGTGCCAGAAGGACAGGGGGCGTATCTAAGGACACTGAAGCTTTCTTT. Residues: CARRTGGVSKDTEAFF. The variable domain in full, completed from reference TRBV2 and TRBJ1-1, reads EPEVTQTPSHQVTQMGQEVILRCVPISNHLYFYWYRQILGQKVEFLVSFYNNEISEKSEIFDDQFSVERPDGSNFTLKIRSTKLEDSAMYFCARRTGGVSKDTEAFFGQGTRLTVV.

J is TRBJ2-7 and V is TRBV25-1, with 8 nucleotides matching TRBD2. V shed 10 bases, J shed 6 bases, and the junction held 5 bases outside the gene matches. The CDR3 totals 11 residues. Germline V gene lookup returns CDR1 MGHDK and CDR2 SYGVNS. In nucleotides, the CDR3 is TGTGCCACAAAGGGGACTAGCGAGCAGTACTTC. Amino acid sequence: CATKGTSEQYF.